This TCR beta chain was observed in a study of cytomegalovirus exposure and HLA in healthy donors. General study points: The study designated 150 or so TCR beta chains cytomegalovirus-associated. Some V segments, TRBV6-2 and TRBV6-3 among them, were indistinguishable and were therefore excluded. Upon later analysis, TCR association rates were observed to vary by HLA locus, being highest for DRB1 and lowest for HLA-C.

Primers for the PCR totalled 60 Vbeta and 13 Jbeta. The table came from immunoSEQ multiplex PCR; TCRdb's copy has only in-frame clones and leaves some out. In the table there are roughly 250,000 clones, under 90% of which are singletons. Worth noting for this clone: Its antigen remains unknown.

Germline CDR1 SEHNR, CDR2 FQNEAQ (reference sequence). The CDR3 totals 14 residues. V was cut by 2 bases and J by 4 bases, with 11 bases left in between. The source is a girl aged 2-10 years in good health and CMV-seronegative. The V gene is TRBV7-9, the J gene TRBJ1-1; no clear D. Source material: PBMCs. CDR3 protein: CASSLYQSSTEAFF. DNA of the CDR3: TGTGCCAGCAGCTTATACCAGTCAAGCACTGAAGCTTTCTTT.